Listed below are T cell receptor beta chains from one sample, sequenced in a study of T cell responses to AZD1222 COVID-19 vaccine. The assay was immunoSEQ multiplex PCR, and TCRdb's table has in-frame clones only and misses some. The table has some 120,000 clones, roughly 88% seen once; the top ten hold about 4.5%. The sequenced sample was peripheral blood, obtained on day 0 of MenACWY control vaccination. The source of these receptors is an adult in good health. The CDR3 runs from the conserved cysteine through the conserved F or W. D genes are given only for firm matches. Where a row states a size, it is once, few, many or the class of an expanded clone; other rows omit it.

CDR3aa: CASSLQGWGYTF
CDR3nt: TGTGCCAGCAGCCTACAGGGATGGGGCTACACCTTC
abundance: once
d_gene: .
j_gene: TRBJ1-2
v_gene: TRBV3-1/TRBV3-2

CDR3aa: CASSKTSGGSYNEQFF
CDR3nt: TGTGCCAGTAGTAAAACTAGCGGGGGAAGCTACAATGAGCAGTTCTTC
abundance: few
d_gene: TRBD2
j_gene: TRBJ2-1
v_gene: TRBV19

CDR3aa: CAISGSGEETQYF
CDR3nt: TGTGCCATCAGTGGATCAGGGGAAGAGACCCAGTACTTC
abundance: .
d_gene: .
j_gene: TRBJ2-5
v_gene: TRBV10-3

CDR3aa: CASSEALWSPLHF
CDR3nt: TGTGCCAGCAGTGAAGCGCTTTGGTCACCCCTCCACTTT
abundance: .
d_gene: .
j_gene: TRBJ1-6
v_gene: TRBV2

CDR3aa: CASSQELAGALGDTQYF
CDR3nt: TGTGCCAGCAGCCAAGAGTTAGCGGGGGCCCTGGGCGATACGCAGTATTTT
abundance: .
d_gene: TRBD2
j_gene: TRBJ2-3
v_gene: TRBV3-1/TRBV3-2

CDR3aa: CASSEGPYRAIGGYTF
CDR3nt: TGTGCCAGCAGTGAAGGGCCCTACAGGGCTATTGGTGGCTACACCTTC
abundance: once
d_gene: .
j_gene: TRBJ1-2
v_gene: TRBV6-1

CDR3aa: CASSPTGENNEQFF
CDR3nt: TGTGCCAGCAGTCCTACCGGGGAAAACAATGAGCAGTTCTTC
abundance: .
d_gene: .
j_gene: TRBJ2-1
v_gene: TRBV27

CDR3aa: CASSRGLDRGRDGYTF
CDR3nt: TGTGCCAGCAGCCGGGGGTTAGACAGGGGAAGGGATGGCTACACCTTC
abundance: .
d_gene: TRBD1
j_gene: TRBJ1-2
v_gene: TRBV7-2

CDR3aa: CASSRTGLAVTDTQYF
CDR3nt: TGTGCCAGCAGCCGCACGGGACTAGCGGTCACAGATACGCAGTATTTT
abundance: .
d_gene: TRBD2
j_gene: TRBJ2-3
v_gene: TRBV14

CDR3aa: CASSLAVGETQYF
CDR3nt: TGTGCCAGCAGCTTAGCGGTCGGGGAGACCCAGTACTTC
abundance: .
d_gene: .
j_gene: TRBJ2-5
v_gene: TRBV7-9

CDR3aa: CATRNRGEVDEQFF
CDR3nt: TGTGCCACCAGGAACAGGGGGGAAGTCGATGAGCAGTTCTTC
abundance: .
d_gene: TRBD1
j_gene: TRBJ2-1
v_gene: TRBV24-1

CDR3aa: CASSPPVGGTGGKAFF
CDR3nt: TGTGCCAGCAGCCCGCCGGTGGGAGGGACAGGGGGCAAAGCTTTCTTT
abundance: .
d_gene: TRBD1
j_gene: TRBJ1-1
v_gene: TRBV9

CDR3aa: CASSEAGTGAGTQYF
CDR3nt: TGTGCCAGCAGTGAAGCGGGTACGGGGGCGGGTACGCAGTATTTT
abundance: .
d_gene: .
j_gene: TRBJ2-3
v_gene: TRBV6-1

CDR3aa: CASSDIRGARNSPLHF
CDR3nt: TGTGCCAGCAGTGACATCCGGGGGGCGCGAAATTCACCCCTCCACTTT
abundance: few
d_gene: .
j_gene: TRBJ1-6
v_gene: TRBV2

CDR3aa: CASTKAGGGYNEQFF
CDR3nt: TGTGCCAGCACTAAAGCGGGAGGGGGCTACAATGAGCAGTTCTTC
abundance: .
d_gene: TRBD2
j_gene: TRBJ2-1
v_gene: TRBV27

CDR3aa: CASSQGTAYNQPQHF
CDR3nt: TGCGCCAGCAGCCAAGGGACAGCTTACAATCAGCCCCAGCATTTT
abundance: few
d_gene: .
j_gene: TRBJ1-5
v_gene: TRBV4-1

CDR3aa: CASSERTSGRMDF
CDR3nt: TGTGCCAGCAGTGAAAGGACTAGCGGGAGAATGGATTTT
abundance: .
d_gene: TRBD2
j_gene: TRBJ2-3
v_gene: TRBV2

CDR3aa: CAISDQWEQYF
CDR3nt: TGTGCCATCAGTGACCAGTGGGAGCAGTACTTC
abundance: .
d_gene: .
j_gene: TRBJ2-7
v_gene: TRBV10-3

CDR3aa: CASSSPDQPQHF
CDR3nt: TGTGCCAGCAGCTCACCCGATCAGCCCCAGCATTTT
abundance: .
d_gene: .
j_gene: TRBJ1-5
v_gene: TRBV5-4

CDR3aa: CASSNWGSPFGGELFF
CDR3nt: TGTGCCAGTAGTAATTGGGGCTCCCCCTTTGGCGGGGAGCTGTTTTTT
abundance: .
d_gene: .
j_gene: TRBJ2-2
v_gene: TRBV19

CDR3aa: CASGETSGTDTQYF
CDR3nt: TGTGCCAGTGGAGAGACTAGCGGTACAGATACGCAGTATTTT
abundance: .
d_gene: TRBD2
j_gene: TRBJ2-3
v_gene: TRBV19

CDR3aa: CASRLGPVRDPALEQFF
CDR3nt: TGTGCAAGTCGCTTAGGTCCTGTCCGGGACCCAGCGCTTGAGCAGTTCTTC
abundance: .
d_gene: .
j_gene: TRBJ2-1
v_gene: TRBV12-2

CDR3aa: CASSPGGNTEAFF
CDR3nt: TGTGCCAGCTCACCGGGGGGGAACACTGAAGCTTTCTTT
abundance: .
d_gene: .
j_gene: TRBJ1-1
v_gene: TRBV18

CDR3aa: CAWSVLGGGKQETQYF
CDR3nt: TGTGCCTGGAGTGTACTAGGTGGGGGGAAACAAGAGACCCAGTACTTC
abundance: .
d_gene: .
j_gene: TRBJ2-5
v_gene: TRBV30

CDR3aa: CASSQVEGVGTEAFF
CDR3nt: TGTGCCAGCAGCCAAGTTGAGGGTGTCGGCACTGAAGCTTTCTTT
abundance: .
d_gene: .
j_gene: TRBJ1-1
v_gene: TRBV4-2

CDR3aa: CSVATGVGGYTF
CDR3nt: TGCAGCGTCGCGACAGGGGTCGGTGGCTACACCTTC
abundance: .
d_gene: TRBD1
j_gene: TRBJ1-2
v_gene: TRBV29-1

CDR3aa: CASSYLPGGAMTDTQYF
CDR3nt: TGTGCCAGCAGTTACTTGCCCGGGGGGGCCATGACAGATACGCAGTATTTT
abundance: .
d_gene: TRBD2
j_gene: TRBJ2-3
v_gene: TRBV6-2/TRBV6-3

CDR3aa: CASSQDEVSFSYNEQFF
CDR3nt: TGCGCCAGCAGCCAAGATGAGGTTAGTTTCTCCTACAATGAGCAGTTCTTC
abundance: .
d_gene: .
j_gene: TRBJ2-1
v_gene: TRBV4-3

CDR3aa: CASRPDRGTHEQFF
CDR3nt: TGTGCCAGCAGACCGGACAGGGGAACGCATGAGCAGTTCTTC
abundance: once
d_gene: TRBD1
j_gene: TRBJ2-1
v_gene: TRBV7-9

CDR3aa: CASSESGDTDTQYF
CDR3nt: TGTGCCAGCAGTGAATCAGGCGACACAGATACGCAGTATTTT
abundance: few
d_gene: .
j_gene: TRBJ2-3
v_gene: TRBV6-4

CDR3aa: CASSQSTVTGGGETQYF
CDR3nt: TGCGCCAGCAGTCAATCCACGGTGACAGGCGGCGGGGAGACCCAGTACTTC
abundance: .
d_gene: .
j_gene: TRBJ2-5
v_gene: TRBV23-1

CDR3aa: CASSFRDRETQYF
CDR3nt: TGCGCCAGCAGCTTCCGGGACAGAGAGACCCAGTACTTC
abundance: .
d_gene: TRBD1
j_gene: TRBJ2-5
v_gene: TRBV5-1

CDR3aa: CASSYSTRWVAYEQYF
CDR3nt: TGTGCCAGCAGTTACTCGACTCGCTGGGTCGCCTACGAGCAGTACTTC
abundance: .
d_gene: .
j_gene: TRBJ2-7
v_gene: TRBV6-5

CDR3aa: CATRGYGYTF
CDR3nt: TGTGCCACCCGGGGGTATGGCTACACCTTC
abundance: .
d_gene: .
j_gene: TRBJ1-2
v_gene: TRBV6-5

CDR3aa: CASSLTGANQPQHF
CDR3nt: TGTGCCAGCAGTTTGACAGGGGCTAATCAGCCCCAGCATTTT
abundance: few
d_gene: TRBD1
j_gene: TRBJ1-5
v_gene: TRBV6-5

CDR3aa: CASSLGGQHNEKLFF
CDR3nt: TGTGCCAGCAGCTTGGGTGGACAGCATAATGAAAAACTGTTTTTT
abundance: .
d_gene: .
j_gene: TRBJ1-4
v_gene: TRBV5-4

CDR3aa: CASSLDDVLRWTEAFF
CDR3nt: TGTGCCAGCAGCTTGGACGACGTGTTAAGGTGGACTGAAGCTTTCTTT
abundance: .
d_gene: .
j_gene: TRBJ1-1
v_gene: TRBV5-5

CDR3aa: CASSQGLAGTDTQYF
CDR3nt: TGCGCCAGCAGCCAAGGACTAGCGGGCACAGATACGCAGTATTTT
abundance: .
d_gene: TRBD2
j_gene: TRBJ2-3
v_gene: TRBV4-3

CDR3aa: CASSPTVDTEAFF
CDR3nt: TGTGCCAGTAGCCCTACAGTGGACACTGAAGCTTTCTTT
abundance: .
d_gene: .
j_gene: TRBJ1-1
v_gene: TRBV19

CDR3aa: CASDGRLIPEAFF
CDR3nt: TGTGCCAGCGATGGGAGGCTTATCCCTGAAGCTTTCTTT
abundance: .
d_gene: .
j_gene: TRBJ1-1
v_gene: TRBV2

CDR3aa: CASSGVLAGEETQYF
CDR3nt: TGTGCCAGCAGTGGAGTCCTAGCGGGAGAAGAGACCCAGTACTTC
abundance: .
d_gene: TRBD2
j_gene: TRBJ2-5
v_gene: TRBV2

CDR3aa: CASSYLDSDNSPLHF
CDR3nt: TGTGCCAGCAGCTACCTCGACAGTGACAATTCACCCCTCCACTTT
abundance: .
d_gene: .
j_gene: TRBJ1-6
v_gene: TRBV5-6

CDR3aa: CASSLGPASPGDEQFF
CDR3nt: TGCGCCAGCAGCTTGGGACCCGCGTCGCCGGGAGATGAGCAGTTCTTC
abundance: .
d_gene: .
j_gene: TRBJ2-1
v_gene: TRBV5-1

CDR3aa: CASSPGQTNYGYTF
CDR3nt: TGTGCCAGCTCCCCGGGACAGACAAACTATGGCTACACCTTC
abundance: .
d_gene: TRBD1
j_gene: TRBJ1-2
v_gene: TRBV18

CDR3aa: CASSVGAGASGANVLTF
CDR3nt: TGTGCCAGCAGCGTAGGGGCAGGGGCATCCGGGGCCAACGTCCTGACTTTC
abundance: .
d_gene: .
j_gene: TRBJ2-6
v_gene: TRBV9

CDR3aa: CATALAGVGDTQYF
CDR3nt: TGTGCCACCGCTCTAGCGGGAGTGGGAGATACGCAGTATTTT
abundance: .
d_gene: TRBD2
j_gene: TRBJ2-3
v_gene: TRBV27

CDR3aa: CATSDLGGLLHF
CDR3nt: TGTGCCACCAGTGATTTGGGAGGGCTCCTCCACTTT
abundance: .
d_gene: .
j_gene: TRBJ1-6
v_gene: TRBV24-1

CDR3aa: CASSFLRNYGYTF
CDR3nt: TGTGCCAGCAGCTTTCTACGGAACTATGGCTACACCTTC
abundance: .
d_gene: .
j_gene: TRBJ1-2
v_gene: TRBV7-9

CDR3aa: CASSVDMSGLQPQHF
CDR3nt: TGTGCCAGCAGCGTAGACATGTCCGGGCTTCAGCCCCAGCATTTT
abundance: .
d_gene: .
j_gene: TRBJ1-5
v_gene: TRBV9

CDR3aa: CASSQEGGRQETQYF
CDR3nt: TGTGCCAGCAGCCAGGAAGGGGGGCGCCAAGAGACCCAGTACTTC
abundance: .
d_gene: .
j_gene: TRBJ2-5
v_gene: TRBV3-1/TRBV3-2

CDR3aa: CASSQEGLAGPSAQYF
CDR3nt: TGCGCCAGCAGCCAAGAGGGTCTAGCCGGCCCGTCGGCCCAGTACTTC
abundance: .
d_gene: .
j_gene: TRBJ2-5
v_gene: TRBV4-1

CDR3aa: CATSKGGTDEKLFF
CDR3nt: TGTGCCACCAGCAAGGGGGGGACGGATGAAAAACTGTTTTTT
abundance: .
d_gene: .
j_gene: TRBJ1-4
v_gene: TRBV15

CDR3aa: CASSPRLAGEETQYF
CDR3nt: TGTGCCAGCTCACCACGACTAGCGGGGGAAGAGACCCAGTACTTC
abundance: .
d_gene: TRBD2
j_gene: TRBJ2-5
v_gene: TRBV18

CDR3aa: CASSALASSYNEQFF
CDR3nt: TGTGCCAGCTCAGCGCTAGCTAGCTCCTACAATGAGCAGTTCTTC
abundance: .
d_gene: .
j_gene: TRBJ2-1
v_gene: TRBV18

CDR3aa: CASILPTMNTEAFF
CDR3nt: TGTGCCAGCATCTTACCGACCATGAACACTGAAGCTTTCTTT
abundance: once
d_gene: .
j_gene: TRBJ1-1
v_gene: TRBV28

CDR3aa: CARSLGGKERYEQYF
CDR3nt: TGTGCCAGAAGCTTGGGCGGGAAGGAACGTTACGAGCAGTACTTC
abundance: .
d_gene: .
j_gene: TRBJ2-7
v_gene: TRBV5-3

CDR3aa: CASSHRVANTEAFF
CDR3nt: TGTGCCAGCAGCCACAGGGTCGCGAACACTGAAGCTTTCTTT
abundance: .
d_gene: .
j_gene: TRBJ1-1
v_gene: TRBV3-1/TRBV3-2

CDR3aa: CASSTIAGGPYEQYF
CDR3nt: TGTGCCAGCAGTACAATAGCGGGAGGGCCTTACGAGCAGTACTTC
abundance: .
d_gene: TRBD2
j_gene: TRBJ2-7
v_gene: TRBV28

CDR3aa: CASSDSDGGYSPLHF
CDR3nt: TGTGCCAGCAGCGACTCCGACGGGGGTTATTCACCCCTCCACTTT
abundance: .
d_gene: .
j_gene: TRBJ1-6
v_gene: TRBV7-6

CDR3aa: CASSFRTGGVPMGYTF
CDR3nt: TGTGCCAGCAGCTTTCGGACAGGGGGCGTCCCTATGGGCTACACCTTC
abundance: .
d_gene: TRBD1
j_gene: TRBJ1-2
v_gene: TRBV7-2